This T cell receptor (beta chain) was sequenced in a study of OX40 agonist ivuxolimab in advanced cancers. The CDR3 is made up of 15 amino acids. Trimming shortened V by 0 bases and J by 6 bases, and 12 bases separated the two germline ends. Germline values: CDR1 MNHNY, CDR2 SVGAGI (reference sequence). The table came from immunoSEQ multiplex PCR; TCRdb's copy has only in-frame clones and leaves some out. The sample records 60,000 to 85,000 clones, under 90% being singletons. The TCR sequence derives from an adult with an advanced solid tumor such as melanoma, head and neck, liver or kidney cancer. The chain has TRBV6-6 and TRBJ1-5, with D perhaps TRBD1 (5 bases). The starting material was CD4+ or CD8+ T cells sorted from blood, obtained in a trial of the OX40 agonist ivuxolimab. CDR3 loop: CASSYSGDQGQPQHF. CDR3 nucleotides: TGTGCCAGCAGTTACTCAGGGGACCAGGGTCAGCCCCAGCATTTT.